These 7 T cell receptor beta chains share one sample of origin, sequenced in a study of cytomegalovirus exposure and HLA in healthy donors. The PCR contained 60 Vbeta and 13 Jbeta primers. Libraries were prepared by immunoSEQ multiplex PCR; TCRdb keeps only in-frame clonotypes and omits some of them. This sample has fewer than 200,000 clones, with around 72% found just once. Sequenced: PBMCs. The receptors were sampled from a man aged 18 to 29 in good health and CMV-seronegative.

This clone has only a few counts. This chain joins TRBV5-5 and TRBJ1-2; 7 nucleotides agree with TRBD1. V shed 0 bases and J 5 bases; nucleotides not matched to a gene: 7. The germline V gene encodes CDR1 SGHKS and CDR2 YYEKEE (reference sequence). The CDR3 covers 15 residues. CDR3 residues: CASSLAPRGEYGYTF. CDR3 DNA sequence: TGTGCCAGCAGCTTGGCCCCCAGGGGGGAATATGGCTACACCTTC. Complete variable domain (other parts from reference TRBV5-5 and TRBJ1-2): DAGVTQSPTHLIKTRGQQVTLRCSPISGHKSVSWYQQVLGQGPQFIFQYYEKEERGRGNFPDRFSARQFPNYSSELNVNALLLGDSALYLCASSLAPRGEYGYTFGSGTRLTVV.

The gene calls are TRBV5-4 and TRBJ2-1, with TRBD1 identical over 11 bases. The CDR3 length is 15 residues. With V trimmed by 2 bases and J by 4 bases, 2 bases remained unmatched. Germline loops: CDR1 SGHNT, CDR2 YYREEE (reference sequence). In DNA form, the CDR3 reads TGTGCCAGCAGCTTAGGGACAGGGGGTTACAATGAGCAGTTCTTC. Amino acids: CASSLGTGGYNEQFF.

This chain connects TRBV27 to TRBJ1-4; D uncertain. The CDR3 is 16 amino acids. CDR1 is MNHEY, CDR2 SMNVEV, per germline (reference sequence). Trimming removed 6 bases from V and 3 bases from J, with 17 bases in between. The CDR3 coding sequence is TGTGCCAGCAGACGGATTTGGGAGCCCTCTAATGAAAAACTGTTTTTT. Amino acid sequence: CASRRIWEPSNEKLFF.

This clone was picked up one time. The chain uses TRBV5-1 and TRBJ2-5; D is possibly TRBD1 (5 bases). The CDR3 loop spans 14 amino acids. V gave up 2 bases and J gave up 0 bases, with 8 bases separating them. Germline CDR1 is SGHRS and CDR2 is YFSETQ. CDR3 DNA sequence: TGCGCCAGCAGCTTACAGGAATACCAAGAGACCCAGTACTTC. Its protein is CASSLQEYQETQYF. Based on the CDR3 plus reference TRBV5-1 and TRBJ2-5, the full variable domain is KAGVTQTPRYLIKTRGQQVTLSCSPISGHRSVSWYQQTPGQGLQFLFEYFSETQRNKGNFPGRFSGRQFSNSRSEMNVSTLELGDSALYLCASSLQEYQETQYFGPGTRLLVL.

This clone was seen more than once but under ten times. Other nucleotide sequences from this sample produce the same CDR3. This chain connects TRBV9 to TRBJ2-7; a possible D gene is TRBD1 (6 bases). CDR3 length equals 14 residues. The ends were cut back, 0 bases at V and 3 bases at J, with 10 bases in the middle. Germline assignment: CDR1 SGDLS and CDR2 YYNGEE. The CDR3 nucleotides read TGTGCCAGCAGCGTAGTCGGGACAAGCTACGAGCAGTACTTC. It is translated as CASSVVGTSYEQYF.

The V and J genes are TRBV6-5 and TRBJ2-1; possibly TRBD2 for D (5 bases). Germline-derived CDR1 and CDR2 are MNHEY and SVGAGI. Trimming removed 10 bases from V and 9 bases from J, with 16 bases in between. The CDR3 runs to 12 residues. The CDR3: CAIGIFWGEQFF. CDR3 nucleotides: TGTGCCATCGGGATTTTCTGGGGTGAGCAGTTCTTC.

This chain connects TRBV28 to TRBJ2-7; tentatively, D is TRBD2 (5 bases). The germline CDR1 and CDR2 sequences are MDHEN and SYDVKM. The germline V and J ends were trimmed by 6 bases and 4 bases, with 25 bases remaining between them. CDR3 size: 17 residues. This CDR3 reads CASSTPLRAPMGYEQYF. DNA for the CDR3: TGTGCCAGCAGCACGCCCTTGCGGGCCCCTATGGGGTACGAGCAGTACTTC.